Each of the 14 T cell receptor beta chains below was sequenced from the same sample in a study of control samples from healthy donors and cancer patients. Libraries were prepared by immunoSEQ multiplex PCR; TCRdb keeps only in-frame clonotypes and omits some of them. The table shows some 110,000 clones, with 93% occurring only once. Sequenced: blood. The receptor source for this set is a young man in good health.

The chain recombines TRBV18 with TRBJ1-5; 7 bases are shared with TRBD1. The CDR3 is made up of 13 amino acids. From germline, CDR1 is KGHSH and CDR2 LQKENI. The J segment lost 4 bases and the V segment lost 6 bases, leaving 3 bases of the junction unmatched. The CDR3 region has the DNA TGTGCCAGCTCTTCAGGGGGGAATCAGCCCCAGCATTTT. The encoded protein is CASSSGGNQPQHF.

The V call is TRBV7-7, the J call TRBJ2-5; possible D gene TRBD1, 6 bases. The CDR3 sequence is 14 residues long. Trimming stripped 5 bases from V and 2 bases from J, with 12 bases between. The germline V gene encodes CDR1 SSHAT and CDR2 FNYEAQ (reference sequence). Here the CDR3 DNA reads TGTGCCAGCAGCCCTGGACAGTCACAAGAGACCCAGTACTTC. It is translated as CASSPGQSQETQYF.

CDR3 residues: CASSDQAQGGTEAFF. DNA of the CDR3: TGTGCCAGCAGTGACCAGGCGCAGGGAGGCACTGAAGCTTTCTTT. The chain is built from TRBV6-4 and TRBJ1-1, with D perhaps TRBD1 (5 bases). The CDR3 consists of 15 residues. The ends were cut back, 2 bases at V and 4 bases at J, with 14 bases in the middle. The germline CDR1 and CDR2 sequences are MRHNA and SNTAGT.

The V call is TRBV2, the J call TRBJ1-5; 10 bases agree with TRBD1. This CDR3 has 16 residues. CDR1 SNHLY and CDR2 FYNNEI come from the germline V gene. J gave up 6 bases and V 6 bases, and 11 bases lay outside the gene matches. CDR3 region: CASSQLRTGGFQPQHF. CDR3 coding DNA: TGTGCCAGCAGCCAACTCAGGACAGGGGGGTTTCAGCCCCAGCATTTT. Complete variable domain (other parts from reference TRBV2 and TRBJ1-5): EPEVTQTPSHQVTQMGQEVILRCVPISNHLYFYWYRQILGQKVEFLVSFYNNEISEKSEIFDDQFSVERPDGSNFTLKIRSTKLEDSAMYFCASSQLRTGGFQPQHFGDGTRLSIL.

This chain links TRBV18 with TRBJ1-1, with TRBD1 identical over 8 bases. V was pared by 6 bases and J by 7 bases, with 4 bases of the junction left unmatched. The CDR3 has 12 amino acids. CDR1 KGHSH and CDR2 LQKENI come from the germline V gene. The CDR3 spells CASSPGQGEAFF. CDR3 coding DNA: TGTGCCAGCTCTCCAGGACAGGGTGAAGCTTTCTTT.

The chain is built from TRBV5-1 and TRBJ1-2, with a possible D match to TRBD1 (5 bases). This CDR3 region has 13 residues. Germline V gives CDR1 SGHRS, CDR2 YFSETQ. With 4 bases removed from V and 2 bases from J, the gap between germline ends came to 9 bases. The CDR3 DNA follows: TGCGCCAGCAGCCCCGGGGGGAACTATGGCTACACCTTC. Translated, it gives CASSPGGNYGYTF.

The count of this clone is one. The chain is built from TRBV4-2 and TRBJ2-3; TRBD2 matches 11 bases. The CDR3 contains 15 residues. Looked up from germline, CDR1 is LGHNA and CDR2 is YNFKEQ. With 4 bases clipped from V and 5 bases from J, the junction kept 5 bases outside the gene matches. CDR3 residues: CASSRGGTSGDTQYF. CDR3 nucleotides: TGTGCCAGCAGCCGAGGGGGGACTAGCGGAGATACGCAGTATTTT.

This chain joins TRBV19 and TRBJ1-1; D uncertain. V was cut by 4 bases and J by 0 bases, with 9 bases left in between. Germline-derived CDR1 and CDR2 are LNHDA and SQIVND (reference sequence). The CDR3 runs to 14 residues. The CDR3 sequence is CASSTEAMNTEAFF. The CDR3 bases are TGTGCCAGTAGTACGGAGGCCATGAACACTGAAGCTTTCTTT. The entire variable domain, with the rest obtained from reference TRBV19 and TRBJ1-1, is as follows: DGGITQSPKYLFRKEGQNVTLSCEQNLNHDAMYWYRQDPGQGLRLIYYSQIVNDFQKGDIAEGYSVSREKKESFPLTVTSAQKNPTAFYLCASSTEAMNTEAFFGQGTRLTVV.

J is TRBJ1-1 and V is TRBV7-3; D is perhaps TRBD1 (5 bases). V dropped 2 bases and J dropped 3 bases, with 13 bases sitting between them. Germline V gene sequence: CDR1 SGHTA, CDR2 FQGTGA. This CDR3 is built from 15 residues. In DNA, the CDR3 is TGTGCCAGCAGCTTACGAGTAGGCAGGGACACTGAAGCTTTCTTT. This codes for CASSLRVGRDTEAFF.

V gene TRBV2 combines with J gene TRBJ1-5, with TRBD1 identical over 8 bases. J gave up 6 bases and V 4 bases, and 8 bases lay outside the gene matches. CDR3 length: 15 residues. Looked up from germline, CDR1 is SNHLY and CDR2 is FYNNEI. CDR3 in DNA: TGTGCCAGCAGTGTAGGTCAGGGGGCAGGTCAGCCCCAGCATTTT. Translating gives CASSVGQGAGQPQHF. The full variable domain, with the rest looked up from reference TRBV2 and TRBJ1-5, is EPEVTQTPSHQVTQMGQEVILRCVPISNHLYFYWYRQILGQKVEFLVSFYNNEISEKSEIFDDQFSVERPDGSNFTLKIRSTKLEDSAMYFCASSVGQGAGQPQHFGDGTRLSIL.

The J gene is TRBJ2-5, the V gene TRBV5-1, with D perhaps TRBD1 (8 bases). V lost 4 bases to trimming and J lost 7 bases, with 20 bases between them. The CDR3 consists of 15 residues. Per germline, CDR1 SGHRS and CDR2 YFSETQ. The CDR3 DNA reads TGCGCCAGCAGCCTCCCCGGACAGGGAGGGGGGACCCAGTACTTC. Protein sequence: CASSLPGQGGGTQYF. The variable domain in full, completed from reference TRBV5-1 and TRBJ2-5, reads KAGVTQTPRYLIKTRGQQVTLSCSPISGHRSVSWYQQTPGQGLQFLFEYFSETQRNKGNFPGRFSGRQFSNSRSEMNVSTLELGDSALYLCASSLPGQGGGTQYFGPGTRLLVL.

The rearrangement links TRBV3-1 (or the pseudogene TRBV3-2) to TRBJ2-3, with TRBD2 matching 12 bases. The germline V gene encodes CDR1 LGHDT and CDR2 YNNKEL (reference sequence). J was trimmed by 6 bases and V by 1 base; bases with no gene match: 2. The CDR3 has 15 amino acids. The CDR3 nucleotides are TGTGCCAGCAGCCAAGGGACTAGCGGGGCGGATACGCAGTATTTT. It encodes CASSQGTSGADTQYF.

V usage is TRBV27 and J usage is TRBJ2-1; D perhaps matches TRBD1 (6 bases). CDR3 length: 17 amino acids. Germline values: CDR1 MNHEY, CDR2 SMNVEV (reference sequence). V lost 3 bases to trimming and J lost 1 base, with 16 bases between them. The CDR3 protein is CASSFFPNRASYNEQFF. The CDR3 DNA sequence: TGTGCCAGCAGTTTCTTCCCAAACAGGGCTTCCTACAATGAGCAGTTCTTC.

This chain connects TRBV4-1 to TRBJ1-5, with 12 bases lining up with TRBD1. V shed 0 bases and J 6 bases; nucleotides not matched to a gene: 3. CDR1 and CDR2 from the germline V gene are MGHRA and YSYEKL. There are 16 residues in the CDR3. The DNA for the CDR3 is TGCGCCAGCAGCCAAGAGGGACAGGGGGCAATTCAGCCCCAGCATTTT. As protein: CASSQEGQGAIQPQHF.